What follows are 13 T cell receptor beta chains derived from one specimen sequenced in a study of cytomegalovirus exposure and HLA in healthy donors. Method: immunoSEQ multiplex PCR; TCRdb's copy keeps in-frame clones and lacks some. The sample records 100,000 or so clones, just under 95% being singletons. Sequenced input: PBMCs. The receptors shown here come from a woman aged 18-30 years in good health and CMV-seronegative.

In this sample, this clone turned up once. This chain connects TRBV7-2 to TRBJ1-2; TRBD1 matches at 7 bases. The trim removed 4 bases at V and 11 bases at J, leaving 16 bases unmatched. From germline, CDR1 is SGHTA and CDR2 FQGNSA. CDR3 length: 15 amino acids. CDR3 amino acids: CASSSTATGSFGYTF. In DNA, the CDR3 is TGTGCCAGCAGCTCAACAGCGACAGGGAGCTTTGGGTACACCTTC.

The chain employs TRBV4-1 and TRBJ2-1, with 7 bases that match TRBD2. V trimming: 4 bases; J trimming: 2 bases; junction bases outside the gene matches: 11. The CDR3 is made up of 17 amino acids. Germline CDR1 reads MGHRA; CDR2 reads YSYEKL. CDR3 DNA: TGCGCCAGCAGCCGGCAGACTAGCACTGTCACCTACAATGAGCAGTTCTTC. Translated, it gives CASSRQTSTVTYNEQFF.

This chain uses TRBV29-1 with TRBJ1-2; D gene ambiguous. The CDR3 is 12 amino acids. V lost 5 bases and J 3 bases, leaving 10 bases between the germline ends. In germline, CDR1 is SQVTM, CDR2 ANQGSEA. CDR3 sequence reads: CSVLRGDYGYTF. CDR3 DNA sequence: TGCAGCGTTCTTCGGGGTGACTATGGCTACACCTTC.

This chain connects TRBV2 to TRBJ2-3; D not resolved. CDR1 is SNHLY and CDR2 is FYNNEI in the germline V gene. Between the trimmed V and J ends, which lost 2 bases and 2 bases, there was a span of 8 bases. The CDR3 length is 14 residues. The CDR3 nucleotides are TGTGCCAGCAGTGAACCGGGTCCCACAGATACGCAGTATTTT. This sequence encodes CASSEPGPTDTQYF.

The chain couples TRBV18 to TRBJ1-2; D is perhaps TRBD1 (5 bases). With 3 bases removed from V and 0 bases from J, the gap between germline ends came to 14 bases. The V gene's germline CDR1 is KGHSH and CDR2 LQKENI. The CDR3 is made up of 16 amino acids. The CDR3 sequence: CASSPGRQTTNYGYTF. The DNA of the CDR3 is TGTGCCAGCTCACCCGGACGACAGACAACTAACTATGGCTACACCTTC.

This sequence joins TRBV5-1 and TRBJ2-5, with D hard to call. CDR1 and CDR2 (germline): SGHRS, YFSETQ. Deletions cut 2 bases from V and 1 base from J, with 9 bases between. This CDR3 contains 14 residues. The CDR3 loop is CASSFGGSQETQYF. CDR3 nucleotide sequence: TGCGCCAGCAGCTTCGGCGGATCCCAAGAGACCCAGTACTTC.

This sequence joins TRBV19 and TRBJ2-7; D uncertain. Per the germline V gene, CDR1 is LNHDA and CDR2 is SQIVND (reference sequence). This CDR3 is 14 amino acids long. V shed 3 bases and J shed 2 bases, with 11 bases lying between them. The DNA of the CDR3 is TGTGCCAGTAGTATCACCTCCCAGACCTACGAGCAGTACTTC. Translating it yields CASSITSQTYEQYF.

The CDR3, as DNA: TGTGCCAGCAGCTTGGAGGGCGCAGGGCTTGAAAAACTGTTTTTT. Its translation is CASSLEGAGLEKLFF. The chain uses TRBV5-6 and TRBJ1-4; D is perhaps TRBD1 (5 bases). This CDR3 is 15 amino acids long. The V and J ends lost 0 bases and 7 bases respectively, with 13 bases between them. CDR1 is SGHDT and CDR2 is YYEEEE in the germline V gene.

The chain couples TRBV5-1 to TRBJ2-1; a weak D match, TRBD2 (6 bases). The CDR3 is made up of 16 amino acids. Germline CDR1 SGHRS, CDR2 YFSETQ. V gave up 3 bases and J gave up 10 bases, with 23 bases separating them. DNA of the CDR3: TGCGCCAGCAGCTCAGGAACGGGACTTGGCGGGCGCGAGCAGTTCTTC. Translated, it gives CASSSGTGLGGREQFF. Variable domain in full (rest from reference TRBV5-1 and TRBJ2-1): KAGVTQTPRYLIKTRGQQVTLSCSPISGHRSVSWYQQTPGQGLQFLFEYFSETQRNKGNFPGRFSGRQFSNSRSEMNVSTLELGDSALYLCASSSGTGLGGREQFFGPGTRLTVL.

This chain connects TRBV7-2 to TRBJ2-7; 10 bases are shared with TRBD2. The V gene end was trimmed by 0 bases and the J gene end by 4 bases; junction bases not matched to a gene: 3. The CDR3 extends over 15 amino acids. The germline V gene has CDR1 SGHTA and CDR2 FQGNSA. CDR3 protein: CASSLAGLAAYEQYF. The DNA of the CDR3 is TGTGCCAGCAGCTTAGCTGGACTAGCGGCTTACGAGCAGTACTTC.

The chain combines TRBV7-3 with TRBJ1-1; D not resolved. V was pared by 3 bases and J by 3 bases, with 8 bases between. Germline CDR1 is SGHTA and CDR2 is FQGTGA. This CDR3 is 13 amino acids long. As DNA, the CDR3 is TGTGCCAGCAGCTTTACCGAGCACACTGAAGCTTTCTTT. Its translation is CASSFTEHTEAFF.

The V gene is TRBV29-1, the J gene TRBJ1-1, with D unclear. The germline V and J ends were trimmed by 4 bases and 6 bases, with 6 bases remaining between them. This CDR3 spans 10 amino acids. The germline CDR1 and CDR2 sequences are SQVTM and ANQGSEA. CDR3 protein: CSVASAEAFF. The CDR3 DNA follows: TGCAGCGTTGCATCGGCTGAAGCTTTCTTT.

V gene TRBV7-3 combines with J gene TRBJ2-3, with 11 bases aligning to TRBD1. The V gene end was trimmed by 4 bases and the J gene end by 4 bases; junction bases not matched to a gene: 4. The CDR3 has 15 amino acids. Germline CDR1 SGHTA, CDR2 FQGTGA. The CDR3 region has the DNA TGTGCCAGCAGCTGGACAGGGGGCGGTTCAGATACGCAGTATTTT. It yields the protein CASSWTGGGSDTQYF.